One sample yielded the 18 T cell receptor beta chains listed below, sequenced in a study of blood T cell repertoires in COVID-19. TCRdb's copy holds only in-frame clones and misses some; the assay was immunoSEQ multiplex PCR. The profile shows 270,000 or so clones, approximately 90% of them singletons. The specimen was PBMCs or T cells enriched from blood (not recorded which). Every receptor here comes from a woman between 35 and 50 years old with acute COVID-19.

The chain has TRBV2 and TRBJ1-6, with no clear D. Per the germline V gene, CDR1 is SNHLY and CDR2 is FYNNEI. The ends were cut back, 5 bases at V and 10 bases at J, with 3 bases in the middle. CDR3 length equals 10 residues. CDR3 bases: TGTGCCAGCAGTCGGTCACCCCTCCACTTT. It encodes CASSRSPLHF.

This clone has a single count. The chain employs TRBV5-1 and TRBJ1-1; no firm D call. The CDR3 runs 13 residues. Germline CDR1 reads SGHRS; CDR2 reads YFSETQ. V was cut by 0 bases and J by 7 bases, with 10 bases left in between. The CDR3, as DNA: TGCGCCAGCAGCTTGGACCGGGGATATGAAGCTTTCTTT. Amino acid sequence: CASSLDRGYEAFF.

This clone was observed once. The chain joins TRBV5-1 to TRBJ2-3; D is ambiguous. V was shortened by 0 bases and J by 4 bases, with 9 bases between the two germline ends. Per the germline V gene, CDR1 is SGHRS and CDR2 is YFSETQ. CDR3 length equals 14 residues. The CDR3 DNA reads TGCGCCAGCAGCTTGGACCCAACTCCAGATACGCAGTATTTT. As protein: CASSLDPTPDTQYF.

About this clone itself: The conserved final phenylalanine or tryptophan is absent from the CDR3, which likely points to a read error. The gene calls are TRBV7-9 and TRBJ2-7; D not certain. The CDR3 length is 15 residues. The ends were cut back, 5 bases at V and 3 bases at J, with 17 bases in the middle. The germline V gene has CDR1 SEHNR and CDR2 FQNEAQ (reference sequence). CDR3: CASSTDSGALYEQYS. The CDR3 DNA reads as TGTGCCAGCAGCACGGATTCTGGAGCCCTCTACGAGCAGTACTCC.

The rearrangement links TRBV28 to TRBJ2-7, with 7 bases matching TRBD1. This CDR3 has 12 amino acids. Losses at the gene ends were 8 bases for V and 2 bases for J; bases not matched to a gene: 3. CDR1 is MDHEN, CDR2 SYDVKM, per germline. The CDR3 protein is CASGQVAYEQYF. CDR3 bases: TGTGCCAGCGGACAGGTAGCCTACGAGCAGTACTTC.

The V gene is TRBV10-3, the J gene TRBJ2-5; 8 bases line up with TRBD2. Losses at the gene ends were 0 bases for V and 2 bases for J; bases not matched to a gene: 5. This CDR3 contains 16 residues. CDR1 and CDR2 (germline): ENHRY, SYGVKD. The DNA for the CDR3 is TGTGCCATCAGTGAGTCGGAACTAGCGGTACAAGAGACCCAGTACTTC. Residues: CAISESELAVQETQYF.

This clone was picked up one time. The V call is TRBV19, the J call TRBJ1-1; no clear D. CDR1 LNHDA and CDR2 SQIVND come from the germline V gene (reference sequence). CDR3 size: 13 residues. V shed 6 bases and J shed 6 bases, with 14 bases lying between them. CDR3 region: CASSRRESAEAFF. CDR3 sequence (DNA): TGTGCCAGTAGCAGACGGGAGTCCGCTGAAGCTTTCTTT.

This clone was counted once. DNA for the CDR3: TGTGCCAGCAGTCGGCCTAGCGGGGGTGGGACGCAGTATTTT. Its translation: CASSRPSGGGTQYF. The V and J genes are TRBV27 and TRBJ2-3, with TRBD2 matching over 10 bases. CDR1 is MNHEY and CDR2 is SMNVEV in the germline V gene (reference sequence). The length of the CDR3 is 14 residues. J lost 9 bases, V lost 5 bases, and 8 bases had no gene match.

The chain couples TRBV5-6 to TRBJ2-1; D is unresolved. Looked up from germline, CDR1 is SGHDT and CDR2 is YYEEEE. Trimming pared 4 bases from V and 12 bases from J, leaving 14 bases between. CDR3 size: 12 residues. The CDR3 region is CASSKRSAGQFF. The DNA for the CDR3 is TGTGCCAGCAGCAAGAGGAGCGCCGGGCAGTTCTTC.

The chain links TRBV2 to TRBJ2-3; D gene unclear. CDR1 and CDR2 from the germline V gene are SNHLY and FYNNEI. The CDR3 runs 14 residues. V gave up 5 bases and J gave up 0 bases, with 9 bases separating them. This CDR3 reads CASSPRRSTDTQYF. The CDR3 coding sequence is TGTGCCAGCAGTCCCCGTAGAAGCACAGATACGCAGTATTTT.

This rearrangement joins TRBV28 to TRBJ2-7, with a weak D call TRBD1 (6 bases). The length of the CDR3 is 14 residues. The V gene's germline CDR1 is MDHEN and CDR2 SYDVKM. V dropped 5 bases and J dropped 5 bases, with 16 bases sitting between them. CDR3 loop: CASSQLGQIHEQYF. CDR3 DNA sequence: TGTGCCAGCAGTCAACTCGGACAGATCCACGAGCAGTACTTC.

The chain has TRBV27 and TRBJ1-6, with 8 bases identical to TRBD1. The CDR3 covers 16 residues. Germline V gene sequence: CDR1 MNHEY, CDR2 SMNVEV (reference sequence). Trimming took 5 bases from V and 3 from J; bases not matched to a gene: 6. CDR3 sequence (DNA): TGTGCCAGCAGTCACAGGGGGACCGTCTATAATTCACCCCTCCACTTT. It translates to CASSHRGTVYNSPLHF.

The rearrangement uses TRBV30 and TRBJ1-2; maybe TRBD1 (5 bases). Germline-derived CDR1 and CDR2 are GTSNPN and SVGIG (reference sequence). V was clipped by 4 bases and J by 5 bases, with 11 bases between them. This CDR3 comprises 12 residues. The CDR3 reads CAWTTGRYGYTF. CDR3 DNA sequence: TGTGCCTGGACAACAGGTCGTTATGGCTACACCTTC.

This clone was found a few times. The gene calls are TRBV27 and TRBJ2-7; D may be TRBD2 (6 bases). Germline values: CDR1 MNHEY, CDR2 SMNVEV (reference sequence). V was clipped by 8 bases and J by 2 bases, with 13 bases between them. This CDR3 comprises 13 residues. CDR3 sequence: CASGVAVAYEQYF. The DNA for the CDR3 is TGTGCCAGCGGGGTAGCGGTCGCCTACGAGCAGTACTTC.

This sequence joins TRBV27 and TRBJ2-1, with 11 positions matching TRBD2. The CDR3 length is 13 residues. Germline V lookup: CDR1 MNHEY, CDR2 SMNVEV (reference sequence). J was trimmed by 7 bases and V by 7 bases; bases with no gene match: 3. DNA of the CDR3: TGTGCCAGCATACCTAGCGGGGGGAATGAGCAGTTCTTC. Protein: CASIPSGGNEQFF.

This clone was picked up one time. The J gene is TRBJ2-3, the V gene TRBV15; TRBD2 matches 12 bases. V gave up 6 bases and J gave up 5 bases; unmatched junction bases: 6. Germline loops: CDR1 LNHNV, CDR2 YYDKDF (reference sequence). The CDR3 consists of 15 residues. In DNA form, the CDR3 reads TGTGCCACCAGTTCTGGACTAGCGGGGCGAGATACGCAGTATTTT. It translates to CATSSGLAGRDTQYF.

The V call is TRBV27, the J call TRBJ2-2; 14 nucleotides align to TRBD2. The CDR3 sequence is 16 residues long. V shed 6 bases, J shed 3 bases, and the junction held 3 bases outside the gene matches. Germline CDR1 is MNHEY and CDR2 is SMNVEV (reference sequence). CDR3 in DNA: TGTGCCAGCAGGAGACTAGCGGGAGGGTACACCGGGGAGCTGTTTTTT. This encodes CASRRLAGGYTGELFF.

The chain's CDR3 is CASSPTDHNQPQHF. The CDR3 coding sequence is TGTGCCAGTAGTCCGACAGACCACAATCAGCCCCAGCATTTT. This sequence joins TRBV19 and TRBJ1-5; a possible D gene is TRBD1 (5 bases). The CDR3 is 14 amino acids. Germline loops: CDR1 LNHDA, CDR2 SQIVND (reference sequence). V was pared by 5 bases and J by 3 bases, with 11 bases between.